This T cell receptor (beta chain) stems from a study of CD8+ T cells in alopecia areata. Across the whole study: Treatment with tofacitinib (6 to 18 months) was followed by 6 months off drug.

The sample's treatment: oral pan-JAK inhibitor, 5-10 mg twice daily. The V and J ends lost 6 bases and 6 bases respectively, with 9 bases between them. Germline lookup yields CDR1 MNHNS and CDR2 SASEGT. The CDR3 spans 12 residues. Reverse transcribed after extraction, RNA yielded cDNA as the sequencing template. Profiling relied on immunoSEQ multiplex PCR, and the TCRdb table lists in-frame clones only, not all of them. The table shows about 140,000 clones, with about 85% occurring only once. The material was CD8+ T cells sorted from blood, obtained at week 4, from a patient treated with tofacitinib. This sequence joins TRBV6-1 and TRBJ2-1; no clear D. The receptor was isolated from a human donor with alopecia areata. CDR3 bases: TGTGCCAGCAGCCCCGGCACCAATGAGCAGTTCTTC. Protein: CASSPGTNEQFF.